This note documents a single TCR beta chain sequence. The target antigen is unknown. The data derive from a study of regulatory and conventional T cells in RAG deficiency. Sequencing was performed with immunoSEQ multiplex PCR; in TCRdb, only in-frame clones are kept and a portion is missing. The data contain some 7,300 clones, almost 85% of them singletons. With 6 bases clipped from V and 5 bases from J, the junction kept 10 bases outside the gene matches. Germline-derived CDR1 and CDR2 are SQVTM and ANQGSEA. The length of the CDR3 is 14 residues. Findings and caveats of the study: These Omenn syndrome Treg sorts may hold peripherally activated cells instead.

This same sample was also part of a study on regulatory T cells. As that report states: The PCR used 52 TRBV and 13 TRBJ primers.

Sequenced input: CD8+ T cells sorted from blood. The genes are TRBV29-1 and TRBJ1-1; 9 bases are shared with TRBD1. The origin of this receptor is a human donor in good health. The CDR3 coding sequence is TGCAGCGTAGCCAAAGGGACAGGGAAAACTGAAGCTTTCTTT. This translates into CSVAKGTGKTEAFF.